A single sample gave rise to the 7 T cell receptor beta chains below, sequenced in a study of T-cell memory formation after mild COVID-19. TCRdb re-analysed the 5' RACE reads in MiXCR, keeping a single row per CDR3 protein. The sample includes around 340,000 distinct CDR3 sequences, around 14% of them seen just once. Source material: PBMCs or a T cell subset sorted from them (not recorded which). The receptors were gathered from a man in his late teens or twenties who had mild COVID-19 (a few samples of this study predate the infection). Cell type and time point are not known.

The V call is TRBV12-3 or TRBV12-4, the J call TRBJ1-1; D gene unclear. This CDR3 has 14 residues. Trimming stripped 1 base from V and 4 bases from J, with 10 bases between. The CDR3 DNA follows: TGTGCCAGCAGTTTAGGGAGTCAGAGCACTGAAGCTTTCTTT. Amino acid sequence: CASSLGSQSTEAFF.

At least ten counts were recorded for this clonotype. The chain joins TRBV6-5 to TRBJ1-5, with no clear D. The ends were cut back, 0 bases at V and 6 bases at J, with 6 bases in the middle. The CDR3 covers 13 residues. Germline loops: CDR1 MNHEY, CDR2 SVGAGI. CDR3 nucleotides: TGTGCCAGCAGTTACTCGAGGGTTCAGCCCCAGCATTTT. This sequence encodes CASSYSRVQPQHF.

V and J are TRBV6-5 and TRBJ1-4; the D is unclear. V lost 0 bases and J 0 bases, leaving 8 bases between the germline ends. Germline lookup yields CDR1 MNHEY and CDR2 SVGAGI. There are 16 residues in the CDR3. DNA of the CDR3: TGTGCCAGCAGTTACTCTTGGGGTCCAACTAATGAAAAACTGTTTTTT. Encoded protein: CASSYSWGPTNEKLFF.

Many counts were recorded for this clonotype. This chain joins TRBV7-2 and TRBJ1-1, with a possible D match to TRBD1 (5 bases). The CDR3 runs to 14 residues. Germline lookup yields CDR1 SGHTA and CDR2 FQGNSA. Trimming took off 5 bases at V and 7 bases at J, with 17 bases between the two ends. The CDR3 protein is CASSPHGGYGEAFF. The CDR3 DNA is TGTGCCAGCAGCCCCCACGGGGGGTATGGTGAAGCTTTCTTT. Using reference TRBV7-2 and TRBJ1-1 for the parts outside the CDR3, the full variable domain is GAGVSQSPSNKVTEKGKDVELRCDPISGHTALYWYRQSLGQGLEFLIYFQGNSAPDKSGLPSDRFSAERTGGSVSTLTIQRTQQEDSAVYLCASSPHGGYGEAFFGQGTRLTVV.

This CDR3 reads CATSALPARTDTQYF. DNA for the CDR3: TGTGCCACCAGTGCCCTCCCCGCGCGCACAGATACGCAGTATTTT. The chain is built from TRBV24-1 and TRBJ2-3, with D unresolved. Germline V gene data show CDR1 as KGHDR and CDR2 as SFDVKD. This CDR3 spans 15 amino acids. Trimming shortened V by 5 bases and J by 1 base, and 12 bases separated the two germline ends.

This clonotype was found many times. The chain recombines TRBV6-5 with TRBJ2-1, with 9 bases lining up with TRBD2. This CDR3 comprises 16 residues. CDR1 and CDR2 (germline): MNHEY, SVGAGI. V lost 5 bases, J lost 6 bases, and 11 bases stayed unmatched. CDR3 loop: CASSDPLRGGGNEQFF. The CDR3 nucleotides are TGTGCCAGCAGTGATCCTTTGCGGGGGGGCGGCAATGAGCAGTTCTTC.

This clonotype was seen more than once but under ten times. The gene calls are TRBV9 and TRBJ2-3, with D unresolved. V dropped 0 bases and J dropped 6 bases, with 5 bases sitting between them. This CDR3 comprises 12 residues. Germline V gene sequence: CDR1 SGDLS, CDR2 YYNGEE. The CDR3 region is CASSVAFDTQYF. The CDR3 DNA follows: TGTGCCAGCAGCGTAGCTTTCGATACGCAGTATTTT.